This T cell receptor (beta chain) was captured by sequencing in a study of blood T cell repertoires in COVID-19. Data came from immunoSEQ multiplex PCR; TCRdb stores just in-frame clones and leaves some out. The table shows around 390,000 clones, with roughly 89% occurring only once. CDR1 is SNHLY and CDR2 is FYNNEI in the germline V gene. V was clipped by 4 bases and J by 6 bases; unmatched bases: 13. This CDR3 comprises 17 residues. The chain couples TRBV2 to TRBJ2-3; TRBD1 aligns across 10 bases. The specimen was PBMCs or T cells enriched from blood (not recorded which). The TCR was taken from a woman aged 50 to 65 who had recovered from COVID-19. CDR3 region: CASSVSGTGVRGDTQYF. The CDR3 DNA is TGTGCCAGCAGTGTTAGTGGGACAGGGGTCCGGGGGGATACGCAGTATTTT.